This is a list of T cell receptor beta chains from one sample in a study of technical replicates of blood from several donors. Using immunoSEQ multiplex PCR, the repertoire was profiled, and TCRdb retains in-frame clones only, with some absent. The profile shows some 62,000 clones, 87% of them singletons. The source material was PBMCs. These receptor sequences come from a human donor in good health. Some clones in this sample may be carry-over from other donors' samples. The CDR3 runs from the conserved cysteine through the conserved F or W. The order of the fields is CDR3 length, V gene, clone size, J gene, D gene, CDR3 DNA, CDR3 protein. D genes are given only for firm matches. Size is stated for part of the rows, as once, few or many counts, or as a class when the clone is expanded.

>12|TRBV19|-|TRBJ1-5|-
TGTGCCAGTCTTGAGGGCCGGCAGCCCCAGCATTTT
CASLEGRQPQHF
>12|TRBV2|-|TRBJ1-1|-
TGTGCCAGCAGATTAGAGAACACTGAAGCTTTCTTT
CASRLENTEAFF
>17|TRBV4-1|once|TRBJ2-5|TRBD2
TGCGCCAGCAGCCAAGGGTCTAGCGGGAGGGCCGAAGAGACCCAGTACTTC
CASSQGSSGRAEETQYF
>12|TRBV19|-|TRBJ2-5|TRBD1
TGTGCCAGCGAAGACAGGGGAGAGACCCAGTACTTC
CASEDRGETQYF
>13|TRBV7-2|-|TRBJ2-7|-
TGTGCCAGCAGCTCAACAGCTTCCTACGAGCAGTACTTC
CASSSTASYEQYF
>19|TRBV7-9|-|TRBJ2-7|TRBD2
TGTGCCAGCAGCCGCACGGGACTAGCGGCAAAGGAGCTCGCCTACGAGCAGTACTTC
CASSRTGLAAKELAYEQYF
>11|TRBV7-6|-|TRBJ1-3|-
TGTGCCAGCAGTCTTGGAAACACCATATATTTT
CASSLGNTIYF
>13|TRBV2|-|TRBJ2-3|TRBD1
TGTGCCAGCTCGGGACAGGGACTAGATACGCAGTATTTT
CASSGQGLDTQYF
>14|TRBV4-3|-|TRBJ2-2|-
TGCGCCAGCAGCCAAGATAGGCGGACCGGGGAGCTGTTTTTT
CASSQDRRTGELFF
>15|TRBV4-1|-|TRBJ2-7|TRBD1
TGCGCCAGCAGCCAACCCGGGACAGGGTTCTACGAGCAGTACTTC
CASSQPGTGFYEQYF
>15|TRBV4-3|-|TRBJ2-1|TRBD2
TGCGCCAGCAGCCAAGGTAGCGGGGGGTGGGATGAGCAGTTCTTC
CASSQGSGGWDEQFF
>13|TRBV7-8|-|TRBJ1-2|-
TGTGCCAGCAGCTTAGCGAACAGGGATGGCTACACCTTC
CASSLANRDGYTF
>14|TRBV27|-|TRBJ2-1|TRBD2
TGTGCCAGCAGTCTAGCGGGGGGTCGGGTTGAGCAGTTCTTC
CASSLAGGRVEQFF
>16|TRBV5-6|-|TRBJ2-3|TRBD2
TGTGCCAGCAGCTTCGGGGCGGGAGGCCGGGCAGATACGCAGTATTTT
CASSFGAGGRADTQYF
>15|TRBV19|-|TRBJ2-7|-
TGTGCCAGTAGTATCGACACCCAGTCGTCCTACGAGCAGTACTTC
CASSIDTQSSYEQYF
>14|TRBV19|-|TRBJ1-2|TRBD1
TGTGCCAGTACGTCCACCGACAGGGTTAATGGCTACACCTTC
CASTSTDRVNGYTF
>12|TRBV18|-|TRBJ1-4|-
TGTGCCAGCTCACCGTCCAGGGAAAAACTGTTTTTT
CASSPSREKLFF
>14|TRBV21-1|-|TRBJ1-5|-
TGTGCCAGCAGTCCTTCTCGGGTCAATCAGCCCCAGCATTTT
CASSPSRVNQPQHF
>16|TRBV9|-|TRBJ2-7|TRBD2
TGTGCCAGCAGCGTAGATCCTAGCGGGGGAACCTACGAGCAGTACTTC
CASSVDPSGGTYEQYF
>14|TRBV2|-|TRBJ2-1|-
TGTGCCAGCAGTAGGGGCCGCTCCTACAATGAGCAGTTCTTC
CASSRGRSYNEQFF
>14|TRBV18|-|TRBJ1-6|TRBD1
TGTGCCAGCTCACCGGGACAGCCTAATTCACCCCTCCACTTT
CASSPGQPNSPLHF
>14|TRBV7-2|-|TRBJ2-7|-
TGTGCCAGCAGCCCCGACTACCGCTCCTACGAGCAGTACTTC
CASSPDYRSYEQYF
>13|TRBV9|-|TRBJ1-1|-
TGTGCCAGCAGCATTGACAGTGGGACTGAAGCTTTCTTT
CASSIDSGTEAFF
>18|TRBV6-4|-|TRBJ2-5|-
TGTGCCAGCAGGGGATCAAAGCATAAGGGGGAGTCGGGAGAGACCCAGTACTTC
CASRGSKHKGESGETQYF
>15|TRBV4-3|-|TRBJ1-2|-
TGCGCCAGCAGCCAAGAGCGGGGGACCGCTGCTGGCTACACCTTC
CASSQERGTAAGYTF
>14|TRBV6-1|-|TRBJ2-5|TRBD1
TGTGCCAGCAGTGAGAACAGGGGGCTGGGGACCCAGTACTTC
CASSENRGLGTQYF
>15|TRBV5-4|-|TRBJ2-7|TRBD2
TGTGCCAGCAGCTGGGGACTAGCGACAACCTACGAGCAGTACTTC
CASSWGLATTYEQYF
>14|TRBV7-3|-|TRBJ2-2|TRBD1
TGTGCCAGCAGCCCAGGACAGGGGACCGGGGAGCTGTTTTTT
CASSPGQGTGELFF
>16|TRBV13|-|TRBJ2-3|TRBD2
TGTGCCAGCAGCCCGGGACTAGCGGAGGGCGGAGATACGCAGTATTTT
CASSPGLAEGGDTQYF
>14|TRBV5-4|-|TRBJ2-7|TRBD1
TGTGCCAGCAGCCCGACAGGGAAATCCTACGAGCAGTACTTC
CASSPTGKSYEQYF
>16|TRBV18|once|TRBJ2-7|TRBD2
TGTGCCAGCTCACCTTTGGGGTGGGGAGGGCCTCGCGAGCAGTACTTC
CASSPLGWGGPREQYF
>15|TRBV5-1|-|TRBJ2-1|-
TGCGCCAGCAGCTTGGTAGCTACTTCAGCCAATGAGCAGTTCTTC
CASSLVATSANEQFF
>17|TRBV4-3|-|TRBJ2-3|-
TGCGCCAGCAGCCAAGAAGGCGGGGAAGGTTGGACAGATACGCAGTATTTT
CASSQEGGEGWTDTQYF
>18|TRBV10-3|-|TRBJ2-2|TRBD2
TGTGCCATCAGTGGAGGACTAGCGGGTCACGCGAACACCGGGGAGCTGTTTTTT
CAISGGLAGHANTGELFF
>13|TRBV27|once|TRBJ2-7|TRBD1
TGTGCCAGCAGACCAGGGGGCCCCTACGAGCAGTACTTC
CASRPGGPYEQYF
>14|TRBV29-1|-|TRBJ2-7|TRBD2
TGCAGCGTTTCGCTAGCGGGGGGGAACTACGAGCAGTACTTC
CSVSLAGGNYEQYF
>15|TRBV5-1|-|TRBJ2-7|-
TGCGCCAGCAGCACCGACGGACCGGGGTACTACGAGCAGTACTTC
CASSTDGPGYYEQYF
>15|TRBV30|-|TRBJ2-2|TRBD1
TGTGCCTGGAGCGATGGGACAGCGAACACCGGGGAGCTGTTTTTT
CAWSDGTANTGELFF
>12|TRBV7-2|-|TRBJ1-1|TRBD1
TGTGCCAGCAGCTTCGGGGACAGGGAAGCTTTCTTT
CASSFGDREAFF
>13|TRBV7-3|-|TRBJ2-2|-
TGTGCCAGCAGCTTAAATCTAGACGGGGAGCTGTTTTTT
CASSLNLDGELFF
>14|TRBV18|once|TRBJ1-1|-
TGTGCCAGCTCACGCGTACAGGAGAACACTGAAGCTTTCTTT
CASSRVQENTEAFF
>14|TRBV27|-|TRBJ2-7|-
TGTGCCAGCAGTTTTGGGGACACCCTCGGGGAGCAGTACTTC
CASSFGDTLGEQYF
>16|TRBV28|-|TRBJ2-3|-
TGTGCCAGCACCATGGGAGGGGGTGGGCGGACAGATACGCAGTATTTT
CASTMGGGGRTDTQYF
>14|TRBV6-1|-|TRBJ1-3|TRBD1
TGTGCCAGCAACAGGGGAGAGGTTGGAAACACCATATATTTT
CASNRGEVGNTIYF
>13|TRBV12-5|-|TRBJ1-4|-
TGTGCTAGTGGTTTGCCCGCGGATGAAAAACTGTTTTTT
CASGLPADEKLFF
>12|TRBV5-6|-|TRBJ2-5|TRBD1
TGTGCCAGCAGCGGACTGGGACAGGCTTTGCACTTC
CASSGLGQALHF
>13|TRBV18|once|TRBJ2-3|TRBD1
TGTGCCAGCTCTACAGGGGGCGCAGATACGCAGTATTTT
CASSTGGADTQYF
>15|TRBV6-6|-|TRBJ1-2|TRBD1
TGTGCCAGCAGTTACACAGGGGATCTCAACTATGGCTACACCTTC
CASSYTGDLNYGYTF
>12|TRBV19|few|TRBJ2-2|-
TGTGCCAGTAGTATTTTTAGCGGGGAGCTGTTTTTT
CASSIFSGELFF
>12|TRBV6-5|-|TRBJ2-1|TRBD2
TGTGCCAGCAGTTCGGGCGGGGGGGAGCAGTTCTTC
CASSSGGGEQFF
>15|TRBV6-6|-|TRBJ1-5|-
TGTGCCAGCAGTTACGGTGGGGCGATAGGTCAGCCCCAGCATTTT
CASSYGGAIGQPQHF
>12|TRBV7-9|-|TRBJ2-3|TRBD1
TGTGTAGGGACAGGAAACACAGATACGCAGTATTTT
CVGTGNTDTQYF
>12|TRBV6-5|-|TRBJ1-2|-
TGTGCCAGCATAGACAGCATCTATGGCTACACCTTC
CASIDSIYGYTF